The clone carrying this T cell receptor (beta chain) was observed a single time. Authors' analysis steps: Amplification of reference gene primers provided the estimated nucleated cell counts. Repertoires were generated with immunoSEQ multiplex PCR, while TCRdb's copy carries only in-frame clones and drops some. D and trimming were read from the DNA, whereas the V and J calls and clone size are those reported in that table. Among fewer than 700,000 clones listed, less than 90% were seen once. This sample was taken from a study of blood T cell repertoires in COVID-19. About the study: COVID-19 samples, acute and convalescent, were from the United States, Italy and Spain. T cells, B-cell-depleted T cells, or PBMCs provided the cDNA or gDNA that served as material.

Enrollment of patients from Seattle took place during active infection, with longitudinal follow-up. CDR1 is PRHDT and CDR2 is FYEKMQ in the germline V gene (reference sequence). The CDR3 contains 14 residues. Trimming cost V 0 bases and J 10 bases, with 10 bases left between them. The chain uses TRBV13 and TRBJ1-6; the D gene is possibly TRBD1 (6 bases). This clonotype originated in a woman in her fifties or sixties with COVID-19, enrolled during active disease. Sequenced: peripheral blood. CDR3 bases: TGTGCCAGCAGCTTAGGCTACAGGGCCTCACCCCTCCACTTT. Encoded protein: CASSLGYRASPLHF.